A single sample gave rise to the 5 T cell receptor beta chains below, sequenced in a study of cytomegalovirus exposure and HLA in healthy donors. The PCR ran on 60 Vbeta and 13 Jbeta primers. Sequencing used immunoSEQ multiplex PCR; TCRdb keeps in-frame clones, though not all of them. The sample includes around 150,000 clones, more than 70% of them seen just once. Sequencing used PBMCs. Receptors were obtained from a male donor in good health and CMV-seronegative.

The gene calls are TRBV9 and TRBJ2-5, with D possibly matching TRBD1 (5 bases). V lost 0 bases to trimming and J lost 4 bases, with 16 bases between them. This CDR3 comprises 16 residues. The germline V gene has CDR1 SGDLS and CDR2 YYNGEE. CDR3 bases: TGTGCCAGCAGCGTAGGGGGCAGAAATTTCCGAGAGACCCAGTACTTC. It translates to CASSVGGRNFRETQYF.

There are a few counts of this clone. This chain links TRBV5-1 with TRBJ2-3; tentatively, D is TRBD1 (6 bases). The CDR3 sequence is 17 residues long. Germline assignment: CDR1 SGHRS and CDR2 YFSETQ. Trimming shortened V by 1 base and J by 5 bases, and 20 bases separated the two germline ends. The CDR3: CASSLSRGLLGEDTQYF. CDR3 sequence (DNA): TGCGCCAGCAGCTTGAGCAGGGGCCTTCTTGGTGAAGATACGCAGTATTTT.

The chain has TRBV9 and TRBJ1-5; D is uncertain. In germline, CDR1 is SGDLS, CDR2 YYNGEE. V gave up 4 bases and J gave up 3 bases, with 8 bases separating them. This CDR3 contains 13 residues. CDR3 in amino acids: CASSPDHNQPQHF. In DNA form, the CDR3 reads TGTGCCAGCAGCCCAGATCACAATCAGCCCCAGCATTTT.

The rearrangement uses TRBV4-1 and TRBJ2-1; D is undetermined. The germline V and J ends were trimmed by 0 bases and 4 bases, with 16 bases remaining between them. CDR3 length equals 17 residues. The germline V gene encodes CDR1 MGHRA and CDR2 YSYEKL. The CDR3 region is CASSQEGRRVLYNEQFF. CDR3 DNA sequence: TGCGCCAGCAGCCAAGAGGGTCGTCGGGTACTTTACAATGAGCAGTTCTTC.

The gene calls are TRBV6-5 and TRBJ2-7, with D maybe TRBD1 (6 bases). Germline CDR1 and CDR2: MNHEY and SVGAGI. This CDR3 has 14 residues. Trimming left V 6 bases short and J 3 bases short, with 15 bases between. In nucleotides, the CDR3 is TGTGCCAGCAGGGACAACAGGGTCGACTACGAGCAGTACTTC. Encoded protein: CASRDNRVDYEQYF.